Listed here is a single T cell receptor beta chain. As yet, its antigen is unknown. One base away lies a much larger clone, so this may be a sequencing read error. Isolation recovered at least 6.5 million PBMCs from every sample. Primed by a sample-barcoded 5' primer and a J-beta primer mix, a second PCR proceeded for roughly 6 to 12 cycles. TCRdb itself ran the 5' RACE reads through MiXCR, one entry per CDR3 protein. Here the sample spans 700,000 to 950,000 distinct CDR3 sequences, approximately 39% being singletons. CDR3 size: 12 residues. The germline V gene encodes CDR1 MGHDK and CDR2 SYGVNS. The sample is drawn from a study of blood T cells in healthy people across ages. Background on the study: Template switching recovered approximately one barcoded beta molecule for every two T cells. Study-level findings and limits: Older age coincided with a roughly linear decline in TCR beta diversity per million T cells. Fewer expanded clones and more diversity marked long-lived versus aged donors.

The sample taken for sequencing was blood. The chain recombines TRBV25-1 with TRBJ2-7, with D possibly being TRBD2 (6 bases). The DNA matches TRBJ2-5 better at its end, which makes the J call doubtful. The receptor comes from a woman in her fifties or sixties in good health. The CDR3 loop reads CASSVSGETQYF. CDR3 DNA sequence: TGTGCCAGCAGTGTAAGCGGGGAGACCCAGTACTTC.